Below, 24 T cell receptor beta chains from the same sample are listed, as sequenced in a study of patients and donors after allogeneic stem cell transplantation. TCRdb reprocessed the RT-PCR reads with MiXCR, giving one entry per CDR3 protein. The sample lists 920,000 or so distinct CDR3 sequences, roughly 18% occurring once. Sequencing was performed on blood, either unsorted or a sorted T cell fraction (not recorded which). These receptors came from a human donor who was either an allogeneic HSCT recipient or a stem cell or donor lymphocyte infusion donor (not recorded which). It is not recorded whose cells these are; they may come from a transplant donor.

A few counts support this clonotype. This chain joins TRBV4-2 and TRBJ2-1; TRBD2 matches 10 bases. The CDR3 has 17 residues. The germline gives CDR1 LGHNA, CDR2 YNFKEQ. Germline trimming cut 4 bases from V and 3 bases from J; bases unmatched to any gene: 9. In DNA, the CDR3 is TGTGCCAGCAGCCCCCAAGGGAAGCGGGGGGGCTACAATGAGCAGTTCTTC. Residues: CASSPQGKRGGYNEQFF.

The chain couples TRBV3-1 to TRBJ2-1; D gene uncertain. There are 14 residues in the CDR3. From germline, CDR1 is LGHDT and CDR2 YNNKEL (reference sequence). V dropped 0 bases and J dropped 6 bases, with 9 bases sitting between them. The CDR3: CASSQDQKVNEQFF. In DNA form, the CDR3 reads TGTGCCAGCAGCCAAGATCAAAAGGTCAATGAGCAGTTCTTC.

This clonotype was observed a few times. The genes are TRBV29-1 and TRBJ2-7; tentatively, D is TRBD2 (5 bases). The V gene lost 0 bases and the J gene lost 1 base, with 10 bases spanning the gap. The CDR3 consists of 14 residues. Looked up from germline, CDR1 is SQVTM and CDR2 is ANQGSEA. CDR3 in amino acids: CSVEEGERSYEQYF. CDR3 bases: TGCAGCGTTGAAGAGGGAGAACGGTCCTACGAGCAGTACTTC.

The chain links TRBV7-9 to TRBJ2-1, with 7 bases identical to TRBD2. V lost 2 bases and J lost 6; bases outside the gene matches: 4. The CDR3 runs to 14 residues. Germline loops: CDR1 SEHNR, CDR2 FQNEAQ (reference sequence). The CDR3 sequence is CASSLTSEANEQFF. DNA for the CDR3: TGTGCCAGCAGCTTAACTAGCGAGGCCAATGAGCAGTTCTTC.

Only a few counts were recorded for this clonotype. The chain combines TRBV2 with TRBJ1-2, with 7 bases lining up with TRBD1. The CDR3 has 12 residues. Trimming at V came to 8 bases and at J to 10 bases, leaving 10 bases not matched to a gene. Per germline, CDR1 SNHLY and CDR2 FYNNEI. The CDR3 coding sequence is TGTGCCAGCGGAAGTAGACAGGGTATCTACACCTTC. It codes for CASGSRQGIYTF.

This clonotype was seen repeatedly, ten times or more. The CDR3 region is CSASLTGGGYTF. The CDR3 DNA is TGCAGTGCTAGTTTGACAGGCGGGGGCTACACCTTC. The chain employs TRBV20-1 and TRBJ1-2; TRBD1 might be the D (6 bases). The germline CDR1 and CDR2 sequences are DFQATT and SNEGSKA (reference sequence). The CDR3 has 12 residues. V was cut by 3 bases and J by 8 bases, with 13 bases left in between.

The rearrangement links TRBV3-1 to TRBJ2-4; D gene unclear. This CDR3 is 13 amino acids long. V lost 0 bases and J 15 bases, leaving 15 bases between the germline ends. Germline CDR1 reads LGHDT; CDR2 reads YNNKEL (reference sequence). CDR3 amino acids: CASSQENNFGLYF. In DNA form, the CDR3 reads TGTGCCAGCAGCCAAGAAAACAATTTCGGCCTGTACTTC.

This chain uses TRBV7-8 with TRBJ1-5, with 7 bases identical to TRBD1. Losses at the gene ends were 4 bases for V and 4 bases for J; bases not matched to a gene: 4. The CDR3 length is 14 residues. The germline V gene has CDR1 SGHVS and CDR2 FQNEAQ. The CDR3 reads CASSSGQKNQPQHF. DNA for the CDR3: TGTGCCAGCAGCTCGGGACAGAAGAATCAGCCCCAGCATTTT. Full variable domain (remainder filled in from reference TRBV7-8 and TRBJ1-5): GAGVSQSPRYKVAKRGQDVALRCDPISGHVSLFWYQQALGQGPEFLTYFQNEAQLDKSGLPSDRFFAERPEGSVSTLKIQRTQQEDSAVYLCASSSGQKNQPQHFGDGTRLSIL.

The sample holds a few counts of this clonotype. This chain links TRBV5-1 with TRBJ2-7; 9 bases are shared with TRBD2. The J segment lost 7 bases and the V segment lost 3 bases, leaving 11 bases of the junction unmatched. Germline V lookup: CDR1 SGHRS, CDR2 YFSETQ. The CDR3 sequence is 15 residues long. In DNA, the CDR3 is TGCGCCAGCAGCTCGGTCGCGGGAGGGCCGAATGAGCAGTACTTC. Protein sequence: CASSSVAGGPNEQYF.

In DNA, the CDR3 is TGTGCCAGCAGCTTAAGTGGGGACAGGGGGGAGACCCAGTACTTC. Residues: CASSLSGDRGETQYF. V and J are TRBV7-3 and TRBJ2-5; 11 bases fit TRBD1. CDR3 length: 15 residues. The germline CDR1 and CDR2 sequences are SGHTA and FQGTGA. Trimming cost V 1 base and J 5 bases; bases outside gene matches: 3. Looking up the rest from reference TRBV7-3 and TRBJ2-5 gives the full variable domain: GAGVSQTPSNKVTEKGKYVELRCDPISGHTALYWYRQSLGQGPEFLIYFQGTGAADDSGLPNDRFFAVRPEGSVSTLKIQRTERGDSAVYLCASSLSGDRGETQYFGPGTRLLVL.

This clonotype has more than one count but fewer than ten. The rearrangement uses TRBV12-3 or TRBV12-4 and TRBJ1-4; D might be TRBD1 (5 bases). V lost 7 bases, J lost 0 bases, and 15 bases lay in between. CDR3 length: 16 amino acids. The CDR3 DNA follows: TGTGCCAGCACACCGGGACGAGGGGCAACTAATGAAAAACTGTTTTTT. Translating gives CASTPGRGATNEKLFF.

This clonotype has a count of ten or more. Mismatch with germline at one junction end may stem from a read error. V gene TRBV7-3 combines with J gene TRBJ2-3, with TRBD2 identical over 9 bases. The CDR3 runs to 15 residues. Germline values: CDR1 SGHTA, CDR2 FQGTGA. The CDR3, as DNA: TGCGCCAGCAGCAGTGGACTAGCGAGCACAGATACGCAGTATTTT. This codes for CASSSGLASTDTQYF.

The gene calls are TRBV20-1 and TRBJ2-7; tentatively, D is TRBD2 (6 bases). From germline, CDR1 is DFQATT and CDR2 SNEGSKA (reference sequence). Trimming left V 2 bases short and J 3 bases short, with 17 bases between. The CDR3 covers 15 residues. CDR3 loop: CSARRPTRSLYEQYF. DNA for the CDR3: TGCAGTGCTAGAAGGCCGACTAGATCTCTCTACGAGCAGTACTTC.

The chain recombines TRBV20-1 with TRBJ2-2; TRBD1 matches 9 bases. CDR1 is DFQATT, CDR2 SNEGSKA, per germline (reference sequence). The CDR3 is made up of 15 amino acids. V trimming: 6 bases; J trimming: 5 bases; junction bases outside the gene matches: 10. CDR3 sequence (DNA): TGCAGTGCCGGCGACAGGGGGAGAGGAACCGGGGAGCTGTTTTTT. Encoded protein: CSAGDRGRGTGELFF.

This clonotype is a singleton in its sample. Because the CDR3 is missing its conserved closing phenylalanine or tryptophan, this is likely a read error. This chain uses TRBV28 with TRBJ2-1; D not certain. There are 12 residues in the CDR3. The germline V gene has CDR1 MDHEN and CDR2 SYDVKM. V was clipped by 6 bases and J by 6 bases, with 9 bases between them. The DNA for the CDR3 is TGTGCCAGCAGGGCCGGTCTCAATGAGCAGTTCTTA. The encoded protein is CASRAGLNEQFL.

The table lists this clonotype with a few counts. The gene calls are TRBV7-4 and TRBJ2-3; 7 bases are shared with TRBD2. The germline CDR1 and CDR2 sequences are SGHVT and SQSDAQ. The CDR3 is 17 amino acids. Trimming took 8 bases from V and 3 from J; bases not matched to a gene: 17. CDR3 amino acids: CASPGGTGGPNTDTQYF. The CDR3 bases are TGTGCCAGCCCCGGCGGGACGGGAGGACCAAATACAGATACGCAGTATTTT.

The chain combines TRBV9 with TRBJ2-2; 7 positions agree with TRBD1. The CDR3 has 15 residues. V was clipped by 0 bases and J by 7 bases; unmatched bases: 6. Germline CDR1 and CDR2: SGDLS and YYNGEE. The CDR3 region has the DNA TGTGCCAGCAGCGTAGCAATCACAGGGGTCGGGGAGCTGTTTTTT. Residues: CASSVAITGVGELFF.

J is TRBJ1-1 and V is TRBV5-5; the match to TRBD1 covers 7 bases. V lost 4 bases and J lost 3; bases outside the gene matches: 9. CDR3 length: 15 residues. Germline loops: CDR1 SGHKS, CDR2 YYEKEE (reference sequence). CDR3 nucleotide sequence: TGTGCCAGCAGCATTCAGGGGGGGGAGGACACTGAAGCTTTCTTT. Translated: CASSIQGGEDTEAFF.

This rearrangement joins TRBV25-1 to TRBJ1-2; TRBD1 aligns across 7 bases. The V gene end was trimmed by 6 bases and the J gene end by 5 bases; junction bases not matched to a gene: 9. The CDR3 extends over 14 amino acids. Germline CDR1 and CDR2: MGHDK and SYGVNS. The CDR3 here is CASRAETGIYGYTF. The CDR3 DNA follows: TGTGCCAGCAGAGCTGAGACAGGGATATATGGCTACACCTTC.

V is TRBV20-1 and J is TRBJ2-3, with no clear D. The length of the CDR3 is 13 residues. Germline values: CDR1 DFQATT, CDR2 SNEGSKA (reference sequence). The germline V and J ends were trimmed by 3 bases and 5 bases, with 12 bases remaining between them. CDR3: CSASFDGGDTQYF. As DNA, the CDR3 is TGCAGTGCTAGCTTCGACGGTGGAGATACGCAGTATTTT.

The rearrangement joins TRBV6-5 to TRBJ2-7; D might be TRBD1 (6 bases). With 4 bases removed from V and 5 bases from J, the gap between germline ends came to 12 bases. This CDR3 is 13 amino acids long. Germline CDR1 reads MNHEY; CDR2 reads SVGAGI. CDR3: CASSLQGYHEQYF. CDR3 bases: TGTGCCAGCAGTTTACAGGGATATCACGAGCAGTACTTC.

This clonotype turned up a few times. The rearrangement links TRBV5-1 to TRBJ2-3; 10 bases fit TRBD2. Germline V gene lookup returns CDR1 SGHRS and CDR2 YFSETQ. With 1 base clipped from V and 0 bases from J, the junction kept 11 bases outside the gene matches. The length of the CDR3 is 19 residues. In DNA form, the CDR3 reads TGCGCCAGCAGCTTGTATCGAGGACTAGCGGAGATTAGCACAGATACGCAGTATTTT. The encoded protein is CASSLYRGLAEISTDTQYF. Variable domain in full (rest from reference TRBV5-1 and TRBJ2-3): KAGVTQTPRYLIKTRGQQVTLSCSPISGHRSVSWYQQTPGQGLQFLFEYFSETQRNKGNFPGRFSGRQFSNSRSEMNVSTLELGDSALYLCASSLYRGLAEISTDTQYFGPGTRLTVL.

The rearrangement links TRBV27 to TRBJ1-1; D gene unclear. The CDR3 is 14 amino acids. Germline V lookup: CDR1 MNHEY, CDR2 SMNVEV (reference sequence). V was clipped by 7 bases and J by 3 bases, with 15 bases between them. As DNA, the CDR3 is TGTGCCAGCACGGGCTCCTCAGCTCACACTGAAGCTTTCTTT. This codes for CASTGSSAHTEAFF.

A remark on this clonotype: A far larger clone is only one base removed, so a read error is likely. Written as DNA, the CDR3 is TGTGCCAGCAGTTTAGGGCAGGGTAGGAATCAGCAGTTCTTC. Protein: CASSLGQGRNQQFF. This rearrangement joins TRBV12-3 or TRBV12-4 to TRBJ2-1, with D possibly matching TRBD1 (5 bases). This CDR3 has 14 residues. The germline V and J ends were trimmed by 1 base and 11 bases, with 15 bases remaining between them.